This TCR beta chain was captured by sequencing in a study of shared clonotypes between healthy human individuals. Each donor was a Caucasian adult residing in Nashville, Tennessee. The CDR3 totals 14 residues. Germline CDR1 is SGHRS and CDR2 is YFSETQ. V was clipped by 1 base and J by 1 base, with 6 bases between them. Measured with immunoSEQ multiplex PCR; TCRdb has only the in-frame clones, and not every one. The sample comprises over a million clones, roughly 97% of which are singletons, and approximately 1.1% rests with the top ten. In regard to this clone: In the same sample, other DNA sequences code for this CDR3.

Input material: naive CD4+ T cells sorted from blood. Subset defined: CD45RA+ positively selected. The sequence was obtained from a man aged 25-45 years in good health. The rearrangement links TRBV5-1 to TRBJ1-3, with TRBD1 as a possible D gene (6 bases). The CDR3 here is CASSLQGSGNTIYF. The CDR3 DNA reads as TGCGCCAGCAGCTTGCAGGGGTCTGGAAACACCATATATTTT.